The entry below gives a single TCR beta chain sequence along with its context. This sample was included in a study of blood T cell repertoires in COVID-19. Study-level information: COVID-19 samples, acute and convalescent, were from the United States, Italy and Spain. From T cells, B-cell-depleted T cells, or PBMCs came the material, which was cDNA or gDNA.

This CDR3 is built from 15 residues. J was trimmed by 4 bases and V by 2 bases; bases with no gene match: 7. Germline CDR1 reads MNHEY; CDR2 reads SVGAGI. In the authors' methods: Reference gene primers were amplified, and this amplification served to estimate nucleated cell counts. Profiled with immunoSEQ multiplex PCR; TCRdb holds only in-frame clones, not every one. That table gives V, J and clone size, and the DNA gave D and trimming. The sample comprises tens of thousands of clones, 81% of which are singletons, and 25% to 30% rests with the top ten. This TCR was sampled from an elderly man with active or convalescent COVID-19. The sample consisted of peripheral blood. The V and J genes are TRBV6-5 and TRBJ2-5; 7 nucleotides line up with TRBD2. The CDR3 is CASSYDGTGGETQYF. The CDR3 nucleotides read TGTGCCAGCAGTTACGACGGCACGGGGGGAGAGACCCAGTACTTC.